The sequence of this T cell receptor beta chain was determined in a study of read filtering for tumor transcriptome and immune sequencing (dated by TCRdb to 2020 to 2022). In terms of the full investigation: The cohort consisted of approximately 16 male and approximately 14 female patients, with a mean age of around 60 years and an age range of roughly 45 to 85. By revised international staging, roughly 8 patients were R-ISS I, fewer than 20 were R-ISS II and over 5 were R-ISS III. One of the main goals was to work out a read-filtering strategy for immune repertoire data, in particular whether clonotypes backed by only a single read should be removed. The study compared TCR repertoires from targeted immune repertoire sequencing and bulk whole-transcriptome sequencing run on the same bone marrow samples. After DNase treatment, whole-transcriptome libraries were prepared with the TruSeq RNA Access Library Prep Kit. TCR-region mapped reads per sample ranged from about 4.05 to 11 million with IR-seq versus only roughly 75 to 1,300 with RNA-seq. The paper as a whole reports these results and caveats: In IR-seq, single-read clonotypes were about 81.9% of clonotypes but 3% to 4% of total reads; in RNA-seq they were 70% to 75% of clonotypes and less than 45% of reads. When single-read clonotypes were removed, the proportions of shared clonotypes in IR-seq and RNA-seq correlated more strongly. IR-seq captured clonotypes at much higher depth and more reliably than RNA-seq, and smaller IR-seq throughput sufficed to identify most shared clonotypes. The sorted CD138-negative fraction was a mixed bone marrow immune population, not purified T cells.

This clonotype came up many times. No antigen is known for it. The sample holds no much larger clone one base away, and base qualities are not on file. The Immunoverse kit was used to build TCR libraries from 400 ng RNA, with molecular barcoded adaptors covering alpha/delta and beta/gamma chains. The same RNA used for transcriptome sequencing was used for TCR library preparation. TCR libraries were sequenced on an Illumina HiSeq 4000 with 2 x 150 cycles. In the source study's methods: With MiXCR, TCR reads were aligned to human V, D, J and C references and assembled into CDR3 clonotypes, with quality filtering and error correction included. Clonotype counts and gene usage diversity were analyzed with the tcR package in R. Raw mapping reads were checked after the RNA-seq reads had been mapped by STAR aligner version 2.5.3a onto the human GRCh37 genome. To test the effect of sequencing depth on detected clonotypes, IR-seq fastq files were randomly downsampled using Seqtk 1.3. The raw public data were reprocessed by TCRdb itself: fastp quality trimming at Q25, MiXCR clonotype calling, in-frame beta chains only. Every distinct CDR3 protein forms one entry, paired with its most common genes and DNA. TCRdb, rather than the study authors, made the V and J calls. A total of 43,000 or so distinct CDR3 sequences appear in this sample, around 20% of them only once. The biggest ten clones account for around two fifths of the sample.

As encoded in the germline V gene, CDR1 is MGHDK while CDR2 is SYGVNS. Inclusive of the bounding cysteine and phenylalanine, the CDR3 is 16 residues long. Just the 48-base CDR3 DNA is kept, in frame starting at base 1. V drops 3 bases and J drops 3 bases, leaving 16 bases in between. Every patient had bone marrow sampled at the time of active disease. Bone marrow mononuclear cells were isolated by Ficoll-Hypaque density gradient centrifugation. To remove myeloma plasma cells, the cells were labeled with CD138 magnetic microbeads on a MACS separator, and CD138-negative cells were then collected by negative selection. Flow cytometry with CD138 antibodies on an Attune NxT was used to check how pure the isolated cells were. TRIzol reagent was used to extract total RNA, which was then quantified with a NanoDrop spectrophotometer. Paired RNA-seq and IR-seq were performed on the CD138-negative bone marrow sample of each patient.

The sample was a population of CD138-negative cells sorted from bone marrow. Taken with the paper, the label for cell subset or site translates to: bone marrow mononuclear cells depleted of CD138+ plasma/myeloma cells by negative magnetic selection. The receptor was isolated from a donor at least 40 years old with multiple myeloma. In this chain, TRBV25-1 is recombined with TRBJ2-3; the D segment cannot be called with confidence. The sequence in DNA is TGTGCCAGCAGTGAGTTCCGAAGTGTGCGGACAGATACGCAGTATTTT. The encoded protein is CASSEFRSVRTDTQYF.